These 8 T cell receptor beta chains originate from one sample sequenced in a study of T-cell memory formation after mild COVID-19. MiXCR was run by TCRdb on the 5' RACE reads, yielding one entry per CDR3 protein. The sample lists nearly 200,000 distinct CDR3 sequences, about a sixth occurring once. Specimen: PBMCs or a T cell subset sorted from them (not recorded which). These receptors were obtained from an adult woman who had mild COVID-19 (a few samples of this study predate the infection). Cell type and time point are not known.

This chain connects TRBV12-3 or TRBV12-4 to TRBJ2-7; D might be TRBD2 (6 bases). CDR3 length: 13 residues. With 3 bases removed from V and 5 bases from J, the gap between germline ends came to 11 bases. CDR3 sequence (DNA): TGTGCCAGCAGTTTTGCGGGATTGAACGAGCAGTACTTC. The encoded protein is CASSFAGLNEQYF.

This clonotype was observed a handful of times. The rearrangement uses TRBV6-5 and TRBJ1-2, with 7 bases identical to TRBD1. Germline V gives CDR1 MNHEY, CDR2 SVGAGI. The CDR3 totals 15 residues. V trimming: 6 bases; J trimming: 7 bases; junction bases outside the gene matches: 14. CDR3 sequence: CASRQRTGELFGYTF. CDR3 nucleotide sequence: TGTGCCAGCAGGCAACGTACAGGGGAGTTATTTGGCTACACCTTC.

This clonotype was counted between two and nine times. The chain couples TRBV7-6 to TRBJ1-1; D remains unclear. Germline loops: CDR1 SGHVS, CDR2 FNYEAQ. The CDR3 consists of 15 residues. The V end was cut by 4 bases, the J end by 1 base, with 13 bases between. CDR3 nucleotide sequence: TGTGCCAGCAGCTCGCTAGGGAGCCCGAACACTGAAGCTTTCTTT. Protein product: CASSSLGSPNTEAFF.

This CDR3 reads CASRYKRGRGTSGWNEQFF. The CDR3 DNA reads TGTGCCAGCAGATACAAAAGGGGGAGGGGGACTAGCGGGTGGAATGAGCAGTTCTTC. The rearrangement joins TRBV12-3 or TRBV12-4 to TRBJ2-1, with 12 bases aligning to TRBD2. There are 19 residues in the CDR3. J gave up 7 bases and V 6 bases, and 19 bases lay outside the gene matches.

The chain carries TRBV3-1 and TRBJ1-3; 7 bases fit TRBD1. Per the germline V gene, CDR1 is LGHDT and CDR2 is YNNKEL (reference sequence). This CDR3 contains 16 residues. The junction had 6 bases not matched to a gene; V was cut back by 4 bases and J by 0 bases. CDR3 DNA sequence: TGTGCCAGCAGCCGACCACAGGGGTCCTCTGGAAACACCATATATTTT. It specifies CASSRPQGSSGNTIYF.

The rearrangement links TRBV7-9 to TRBJ2-5; D may be TRBD2 (6 bases). The CDR3 contains 15 residues. Trimming removed 6 bases from V and 2 bases from J, with 16 bases in between. Germline CDR1 SEHNR, CDR2 FQNEAQ (reference sequence). The CDR3 reads CASSHEGGAQETQYF. As DNA, the CDR3 is TGTGCCAGCAGTCACGAGGGCGGGGCTCAAGAGACCCAGTACTTC.

This clonotype has just a few counts. The V gene is TRBV2, the J gene TRBJ2-3, with D possibly being TRBD1 (5 bases). The V gene lost 0 bases and the J gene lost 2 bases, with 12 bases spanning the gap. CDR3 length: 16 amino acids. CDR1 is SNHLY, CDR2 FYNNEI, per germline. The CDR3 loop reads CASSEAGNRPTDTQYF. For the CDR3, the DNA is TGTGCCAGCAGTGAAGCGGGGAACAGGCCCACAGATACGCAGTATTTT.

This chain uses TRBV7-6 with TRBJ2-1, with TRBD2 as a possible D gene (6 bases). V lost 1 base, J lost 3 bases, and 19 bases lay in between. This CDR3 is built from 18 residues. Germline CDR1 reads SGHVS; CDR2 reads FNYEAQ. The CDR3 DNA reads as TGTGCCAGCAGCTTAGGGGCGGTTGGGAGGTTCGGCTACAATGAGCAGTTCTTC. Protein product: CASSLGAVGRFGYNEQFF. The complete variable domain, with remaining parts taken from reference TRBV7-6 and TRBJ2-1, reads GAGVSQSPRYKVTKRGQDVALRCDPISGHVSLYWYRQALGQGPEFLTYFNYEAQQDKSGLPNDRFSAERPEGSISTLTIQRTEQRDSAMYRCASSLGAVGRFGYNEQFFGPGTRLTVL.